The 20 T cell receptor beta chains in this list originate from one sample, sequenced in a study of early T cells in non-severe SARS-CoV-2 infection. One entry per CDR3 protein results from TCRdb running MiXCR on the 5' RACE reads. The data show about 37,000 distinct CDR3 sequences, 5% to 6.5% seen once. Sequenced here: whole blood, sampled at baseline. These receptors were obtained from an adult who was a healthcare worker with PCR-confirmed SARS-CoV-2 infection or an uninfected control (not recorded which).

This sequence joins TRBV18 and TRBJ2-5; D remains unclear. The CDR3 is 12 residues long. Trimming removed 3 bases at V and 1 base at J, with 3 bases between. Per germline, CDR1 KGHSH and CDR2 LQKENI. Written as DNA, the CDR3 is TGTGCCAGCTCACCCCTCCAAGAGACCCAGTACTTC. Translating gives CASSPLQETQYF. Full variable domain (outside the CDR3, taken from reference TRBV18 and TRBJ2-5): NAGVMQNPRHLVRRRGQEARLRCSPMKGHSHVYWYRQLPEEGLKFMVYLQKENIIDESGMPKERFSAEFPKEGPSILRIQQVVRGDSAAYFCASSPLQETQYFGPGTRLLVL.

The chain carries TRBV6-2 or TRBV6-3 and TRBJ2-2, with D unclear. The CDR3 length is 13 residues. Germline V gene sequence: CDR1 MNHEY, CDR2 SVGEGT. The germline V and J ends were trimmed by 2 bases and 6 bases, with 7 bases remaining between them. CDR3 residues: CASSYGVSGELFF. DNA of the CDR3: TGTGCCAGCAGTTACGGGGTCTCCGGGGAGCTGTTTTTT.

This clonotype was counted many times. The chain recombines TRBV5-4 with TRBJ1-6; D is perhaps TRBD1 (6 bases). Trimming left V 4 bases short and J 6 bases short, with 11 bases between. CDR1 is SGHNT and CDR2 is YYREEE in the germline V gene (reference sequence). The length of the CDR3 is 14 residues. CDR3 coding DNA: TGTGCCAGCAGCCGTCAGGGGATTAATTCACCCCTCCACTTT. It translates to CASSRQGINSPLHF.

This clonotype is termed medium-sized. V gene TRBV5-4 combines with J gene TRBJ2-6; no reliable D call. This CDR3 contains 15 residues. The ends were cut back, 4 bases at V and 0 bases at J, with 8 bases in the middle. Germline V lookup: CDR1 SGHNT, CDR2 YYREEE (reference sequence). Here the CDR3 reads CASSTWSSGANVLTF. The DNA of the CDR3 is TGTGCCAGCAGCACCTGGAGCTCTGGGGCCAACGTCCTGACTTTC.

This clonotype was seen ten or more times. This chain connects TRBV29-1 to TRBJ2-1; 12 bases are a match to TRBD2. With V trimmed by 3 bases and J by 9 bases, 15 bases remained unmatched. Germline V gives CDR1 SQVTM, CDR2 ANQGSEA. CDR3 length equals 17 residues. The CDR3 DNA reads TGCAGCGTTGATAGGTCTAGCGGGAGGGGGTTAGCTGGTGAGCAGTTCTTC. Amino acids: CSVDRSSGRGLAGEQFF.

This clonotype came up many times. The rearrangement links TRBV21-1 to TRBJ2-7; the tabulated D call, TRBD1, remains unverified against the DNA. TRBV21-1 is given as a pseudogene. This CDR3 has 16 amino acids. CDR3 DNA sequence: TGTGCCAGCAGCAAAGGGACTTCAGGACAGATAGAGGAGCAGTACTTC. Amino acids: CASSKGTSGQIEEQYF.

Many counts were recorded for this clonotype. The CDR3 here is CASSYRASYEQYV. The CDR3, as DNA: TGCGCCAGCAGTTACAGGGCCTCCTACGAGCAGTACGTC. This rearrangement joins TRBV23-1 to TRBJ2-7; D is perhaps TRBD1 (6 bases). TRBV23-1 is reported as an ORF; its role is uncertain. This CDR3 is 13 amino acids long. Trimming pared 5 bases from V and 0 bases from J, leaving 8 bases between.

The rearrangement links TRBV9 to TRBJ2-3; D is undetermined. This CDR3 contains 16 residues. The ends were cut back, 4 bases at V and 4 bases at J, with 19 bases in the middle. Germline V gene lookup returns CDR1 SGDLS and CDR2 YYNGEE. CDR3 residues: CASSLAVYDTADTQYF. CDR3 DNA sequence: TGTGCCAGCAGCTTGGCTGTCTACGATACGGCAGATACGCAGTATTTT.

This clonotype was seen many times. This chain uses TRBV20-1 with TRBJ1-2; D call uncertain. Germline V gene lookup returns CDR1 DFQATT and CDR2 SNEGSKA (reference sequence). The CDR3 runs to 11 residues. The V gene lost 0 bases and the J gene lost 12 bases, with 11 bases spanning the gap. The CDR3 DNA is TGCAGTGCTAGAGATCTGACTTCGGACACCTTC. This codes for CSARDLTSDTF.

The table lists this clonotype with many counts. The chain is built from TRBV24-1 and TRBJ2-3; 9 bases agree with TRBD1. Germline values: CDR1 KGHDR, CDR2 SFDVKD. The CDR3 is made up of 16 amino acids. Losses at the gene ends were 3 bases for V and 4 bases for J; bases not matched to a gene: 7. The CDR3: CATSDRRDRASDTQYF. As DNA, the CDR3 is TGTGCCACCAGTGATCGCCGGGACAGGGCATCAGATACGCAGTATTTT.

The chain uses TRBV12-3 or TRBV12-4 and TRBJ1-2; tentatively, D is TRBD1 (5 bases). Trimming removed 10 bases at V and 3 bases at J, with 18 bases between. The CDR3 contains 14 residues. As DNA, the CDR3 is TGTGCCACCCAGAGGGCAGGGATGGACTATGGCTACACCTTC. Its protein is CATQRAGMDYGYTF.

This clonotype was recorded many times. J is TRBJ2-6 and V is TRBV19; D not resolved. V was clipped by 4 bases and J by 1 base, with 8 bases between them. CDR1 and CDR2 (germline): LNHDA, SQIVND (reference sequence). CDR3 size: 15 residues. The chain's CDR3 is CASSRGGSGANVLTF. The CDR3 DNA reads TGTGCCAGTAGTAGAGGTGGATCTGGGGCCAACGTCCTGACTTTC.

The sample holds many counts of this clonotype. The J gene is TRBJ2-3, the V gene TRBV7-3; 8 bases fit TRBD2. The germline gives CDR1 SGHTA, CDR2 FQGTGA. The CDR3 consists of 17 residues. Trimming at V came to 3 bases and at J to 1 base, leaving 9 bases not matched to a gene. The CDR3 DNA sequence: TGTGCCAGCAGCTTTGCTCCGGGACTAGGCGGCACAGATACGCAGTATTTT. Translation: CASSFAPGLGGTDTQYF.

Many counts were recorded for this clonotype. This chain connects TRBV9 to TRBJ1-2; the D gene is possibly TRBD1 (5 bases). Between the trimmed V and J ends, which lost 2 bases and 8 bases, there was a span of 19 bases. The CDR3 is made up of 15 amino acids. The V gene's germline CDR1 is SGDLS and CDR2 YYNGEE. CDR3 loop: CASSVSTDKALGYTF. The CDR3 bases are TGTGCCAGCAGCGTCTCTACGGACAAGGCGCTCGGCTACACCTTC.

J is TRBJ2-7 and V is TRBV28; D remains ambiguous. Between the trimmed V and J ends, which lost 7 bases and 6 bases, there was a span of 10 bases. This CDR3 spans 11 amino acids. Germline V gene data show CDR1 as MDHEN and CDR2 as SYDVKM. The CDR3 sequence: CASTFRGEQYF. The CDR3 DNA reads TGTGCCAGCACCTTCCGAGGCGAGCAGTACTTC.

The sample holds a few counts of this clonotype. This sequence joins TRBV27 and TRBJ2-6, with 8 bases identical to TRBD2. CDR1 and CDR2 (germline): MNHEY, SMNVEV (reference sequence). Trimming at V came to 5 bases and at J to 2 bases, leaving 5 bases not matched to a gene. This CDR3 contains 16 residues. The chain's CDR3 is CASSPPGGAGANVLTF. CDR3 sequence (DNA): TGTGCCAGCAGTCCCCCGGGGGGGGCTGGGGCCAACGTCCTGACTTTC.

This sequence joins TRBV7-3 and TRBJ2-2; 15 bases align to TRBD2. Germline V gene sequence: CDR1 SGHTA, CDR2 FQGTGA. This CDR3 contains 17 residues. The V segment lost 5 bases and the J segment 5 bases; nucleotides outside the gene matches: 6. The CDR3 protein is CASSPAGLAGGTGELFF. The CDR3 region has the DNA TGTGCCAGCAGCCCGGCGGGACTAGCGGGAGGAACCGGGGAGCTGTTTTTT.

At least ten counts were recorded for this clonotype. V usage is TRBV4-2 and J usage is TRBJ1-3; no firm D call. Germline values: CDR1 LGHNA, CDR2 YNFKEQ. V lost 4 bases to trimming and J lost 0 bases, with 13 bases between them. CDR3 length: 16 residues. The CDR3 region has the DNA TGTGCCAGCAGCCCCGCGGGTCGGAGCTCTGGAAACACCATATATTTT. Translated, it gives CASSPAGRSSGNTIYF.

The sample holds many counts of this clonotype. The V gene is TRBV5-1, the J gene TRBJ1-5, with D perhaps TRBD1 (5 bases). The V end was cut by 0 bases, the J end by 1 base, with 8 bases between. CDR3 length: 15 residues. From germline, CDR1 is SGHRS and CDR2 YFSETQ. The CDR3 spells CASSLAGGSNQPQHF. The CDR3 nucleotides are TGCGCCAGCAGCTTGGCCGGGGGAAGCAATCAGCCCCAGCATTTT.

In this sample, this clonotype turned up many times. The V call is TRBV7-6, the J call TRBJ2-3; 9 bases fit TRBD1. Germline-derived CDR1 and CDR2 are SGHVS and FNYEAQ. Germline trimming cut 2 bases from V and 5 bases from J; bases unmatched to any gene: 2. This CDR3 contains 14 residues. Written as DNA, the CDR3 is TGTGCCAGCAGCTTACGGGACAGGGTAGATACGCAGTATTTT. It translates to CASSLRDRVDTQYF.